Listed below are T cell receptor beta chains from one sample, sequenced in a study of cytomegalovirus exposure and HLA in healthy donors. Generated by immunoSEQ multiplex PCR, the TCRdb table keeps only in-frame clones and is missing some. This sample has about 130,000 clones, with about 85% found just once. The sequencing sample was made of PBMCs. These receptors were obtained from a woman in her twenties or thirties in good health and CMV-seropositive. Each CDR3 is given with its conserved first and last residue. The D gene is left open where the match is weak.

V	J	D	DNA	CDR3
TRBV10-3	TRBJ1-1	.	TGTGCCATCAGTGAGTACAGGGTGAACACTGAAGCTTTCTTT	CAISEYRVNTEAFF
TRBV29-1	TRBJ2-5	TRBD1	TGCAGCGCCGCCCGGGACAGCCAAGAGACCCAGTACTTC	CSAARDSQETQYF
TRBV30	TRBJ2-7	TRBD1	TGTGCCTGTAACAGGGGAGCCTACGAGCAGTACTTC	CACNRGAYEQYF
TRBV9	TRBJ1-4	.	TGTGCCAGCAGCGCTGGGACAAGTGAAAAACTGTTTTTT	CASSAGTSEKLFF
TRBV6-6	TRBJ1-5	.	TGTGCCAGCAGTTACGGTTCTGTCGGTCAGCCCCAGCATTTT	CASSYGSVGQPQHF
TRBV5-1	TRBJ2-5	.	TGCGCCAGCAGCTCTCAGATAACAGGACACGAGACCCAGTACTTC	CASSSQITGHETQYF
TRBV6-1	TRBJ2-5	.	TGTGCCAGCAGCGGCGGAGTGAAGTACTTC	CASSGGVKYF
TRBV6-5	TRBJ1-2	TRBD1	TGTGCCAGCAGACCGCCGGGACAGGGACATGGCTACACCTTC	CASRPPGQGHGYTF
TRBV7-6	TRBJ2-2	TRBD2	TGTGCCAGCAGCGAAACTAGCGGGAGGAACACCGGGGAGCTGTTTTTT	CASSETSGRNTGELFF
TRBV5-1	TRBJ1-6	.	TGCGCCAGCAGCCTGCAGGGGCCTTACAATTCACCCCTCCACTTT	CASSLQGPYNSPLHF